Here is one T cell receptor beta chain with its context. Antigen: not known. The assay was immunoSEQ multiplex PCR, and TCRdb's table has in-frame clones only and misses some. The repertoire includes tens of thousands of clones, roughly 90% of them detected once, and about 0.26% sits in the top ten. Germline assignment: CDR1 LNHDA and CDR2 SQIVND (reference sequence). V was shortened by 6 bases and J by 0 bases, with 15 bases between the two germline ends. The CDR3 has 16 residues. The data derive from a study of OX40 agonist ivuxolimab in advanced cancers. Study in general: A diagnosis of hepatocellular carcinoma, melanoma, renal cell or head and neck cancer was present in dose-escalation patients.

Findings and limits, study-wide: In the expanded peripheral T cells, antigen specificity was never determined.

The source is an adult with an advanced solid tumor such as melanoma, head and neck, liver or kidney cancer. The source material was CD4+ or CD8+ T cells sorted from blood, sampled in a trial of the OX40 agonist ivuxolimab. This sequence joins TRBV19 and TRBJ1-3; D uncertain. As DNA, the CDR3 is TGTGCCAGTAGAGCAGGAGGATACAGCTCTGGAAACACCATATATTTT. Residues: CASRAGGYSSGNTIYF.